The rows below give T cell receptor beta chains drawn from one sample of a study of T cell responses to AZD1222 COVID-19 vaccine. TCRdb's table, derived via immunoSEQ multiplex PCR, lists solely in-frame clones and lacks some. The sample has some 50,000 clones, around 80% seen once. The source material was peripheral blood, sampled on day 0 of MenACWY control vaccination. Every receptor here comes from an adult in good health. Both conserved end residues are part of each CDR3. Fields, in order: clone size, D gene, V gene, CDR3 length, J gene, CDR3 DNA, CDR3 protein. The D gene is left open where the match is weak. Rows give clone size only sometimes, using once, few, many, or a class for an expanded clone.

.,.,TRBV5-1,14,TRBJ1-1,TGCGCCAGCAGCTTGGTTCTTGGGGAAACTGAAGCTTTCTTT,CASSLVLGETEAFF
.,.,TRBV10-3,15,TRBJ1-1,TGTGCCATCAGTGAGTCTAAAGGGGGGAACACTGAAGCTTTCTTT,CAISESKGGNTEAFF
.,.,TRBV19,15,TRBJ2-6,TGTGCCAGTAGTATAGTACAGACTGGGGCCAACGTCCTGACTTTC,CASSIVQTGANVLTF
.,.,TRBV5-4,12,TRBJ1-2,TGTGCCAGCAGTCTGGACAGCTATGGCTACACCTTC,CASSLDSYGYTF
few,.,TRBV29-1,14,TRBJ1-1,TGCAGCGTTGAAGATCCCCGGGCTCGGACTGAAGCTTTCTTT,CSVEDPRARTEAFF
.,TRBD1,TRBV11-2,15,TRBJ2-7,TGTGCCAGCAGCACTCAGACAGGGGGGGCCTACGAGCAGTACTTC,CASSTQTGGAYEQYF
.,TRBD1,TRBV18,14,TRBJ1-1,TGTGCCAGCTCAACGACAGGGGGGAAGACTGAAGCTTTCTTT,CASSTTGGKTEAFF
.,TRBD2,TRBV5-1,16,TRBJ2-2,TGCGCCAGCAGTTGGCTAGCGGGATTGAACACCGGGGAGCTGTTTTTT,CASSWLAGLNTGELFF
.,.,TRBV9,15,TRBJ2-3,TGTGCCAGCAGCGTAGGGCAGGGACCCACAGATACGCAGTATTTT,CASSVGQGPTDTQYF
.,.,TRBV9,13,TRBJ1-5,TGTGCCAGCAGCGGGGGCCCCCTTGAGCCCCAGCATTTT,CASSGGPLEPQHF
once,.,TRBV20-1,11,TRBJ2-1,TGCAGTGCTAGAGATATGGGGTGGCAGTTCTTC,CSARDMGWQFF